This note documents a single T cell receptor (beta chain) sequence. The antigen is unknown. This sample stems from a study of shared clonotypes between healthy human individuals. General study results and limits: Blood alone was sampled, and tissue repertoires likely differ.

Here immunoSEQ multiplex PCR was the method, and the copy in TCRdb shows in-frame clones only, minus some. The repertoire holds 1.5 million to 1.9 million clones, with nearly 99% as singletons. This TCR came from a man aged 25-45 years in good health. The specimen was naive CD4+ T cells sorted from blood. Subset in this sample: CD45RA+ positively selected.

The CDR3 DNA reads TGTGCCAGCGTAGCGGGAACTCGCTACGAGCAGTACTTC. It encodes CASVAGTRYEQYF. The chain carries TRBV28 and TRBJ2-7; TRBD2 matches 8 bases. Trimming cost V 8 bases and J 3 bases; bases outside gene matches: 6. This CDR3 is built from 13 residues. Germline values: CDR1 MDHEN, CDR2 SYDVKM.